The source of this TCR beta chain is a study of control samples from healthy donors and cancer patients. Germline V gene lookup returns CDR1 SQVTM and CDR2 ANQGSEA. This CDR3 has 13 residues. V lost 7 bases, J lost 3 bases, and 6 bases stayed unmatched. The repertoire was sequenced with immunoSEQ multiplex PCR; TCRdb's copy has only in-frame clones and lacks some. This table has about 120,000 clones, about 91% appearing once. Sequenced input: blood. The rearrangement links TRBV29-1 to TRBJ1-3, with 7 bases lining up with TRBD1. The clonotype was recovered from a man in his forties in good health. The CDR3 coding sequence is TGCAGCGCTATCGGGACAGTTGGAAACACCATATATTTT. Amino acids: CSAIGTVGNTIYF. Together with reference TRBV29-1 and TRBJ1-3, the CDR3 gives the full variable domain: SAVISQKPSRDICQRGTSLTIQCQVDSQVTMMFWYRQQPGQSLTLIATANQGSEATYESGFVIDKFPISRPNLTFSTLTVSNMSPEDSSIYLCSAIGTVGNTIYFGEGSWLTVV.